Below are 7 T cell receptor beta chains sequenced from a single sample in a study of graft-versus-host responses after intestinal transplantation. Profiling relied on immunoSEQ multiplex PCR, and the TCRdb table lists in-frame clones only, not all of them. The profile shows almost 55,000 clones, roughly 89% of them singletons. The material was PBMCs, obtained roughly 660 days after intestinal transplant. These receptor sequences come from a human patient who received an intestinal transplant, so some T cells may come from the graft donor.

The chain links TRBV7-2 to TRBJ2-3; D remains ambiguous. This CDR3 has 13 residues. The germline CDR1 and CDR2 sequences are SGHTA and FQGNSA. V gave up 3 bases and J gave up 3 bases, with 7 bases separating them. This CDR3 is CASSFFRTDTQYF. As DNA, the CDR3 is TGTGCCAGCAGCTTCTTTCGTACAGATACGCAGTATTTT.

This chain links TRBV10-1 with TRBJ2-3; 7 nucleotides agree with TRBD2. The germline V gene has CDR1 WNHNN and CDR2 SYGVQD (reference sequence). CDR3 size: 14 residues. J lost 3 bases, V lost 5 bases, and 5 bases had no gene match. For the CDR3, the DNA is TGCGCCAGCAGTACGGGGGGAAAAACAGATACGCAGTATTTT. It translates to CASSTGGKTDTQYF.

This clone is termed medium-sized. This chain uses TRBV11-2 with TRBJ1-4, with D possibly matching TRBD1 (5 bases). The CDR3 is 15 amino acids. Germline V lookup: CDR1 SGHAT, CDR2 FQNNGV. V lost 4 bases, J lost 7 bases, and 16 bases lay in between. CDR3 DNA: TGTGCCAGCAGCTCCACTGACAGTTATCCTGAAAAACTGTTTTTT. As protein: CASSSTDSYPEKLFF.

This chain links TRBV18 with TRBJ1-1; TRBD1 matches 10 bases. The germline CDR1 and CDR2 sequences are KGHSH and LQKENI. The CDR3 totals 14 residues. With V trimmed by 5 bases and J by 7 bases, 7 bases remained unmatched. The CDR3 DNA is TGTGCCAGCTCAAGGGACAGGGGAACACTTGAAGCTTTCTTT. It translates to CASSRDRGTLEAFF.

This chain joins TRBV4-1 and TRBJ1-1, with D possibly matching TRBD1 (6 bases). Trimming removed 5 bases at V and 4 bases at J, with 11 bases between. The CDR3 is made up of 13 amino acids. Germline loops: CDR1 MGHRA, CDR2 YSYEKL. The DNA for the CDR3 is TGCGCCAGCAGCATAAGCAGGGGCACTGAAGCTTTCTTT. This gives the protein CASSISRGTEAFF.

The gene calls are TRBV12-5 and TRBJ2-7; 11 bases map to TRBD1. Losses at the gene ends were 6 bases for V and 2 bases for J; bases not matched to a gene: 6. The CDR3 is 15 amino acids. Germline loops: CDR1 LGHNT, CDR2 FRNRAP. The CDR3 loop reads CASGLGTGGTYEQYF. CDR3 bases: TGTGCTAGTGGCTTAGGGACAGGGGGGACCTACGAGCAGTACTTC.

The chain has TRBV19 and TRBJ1-2; D possibly corresponds to TRBD1 (5 bases). Germline values: CDR1 LNHDA, CDR2 SQIVND (reference sequence). The CDR3 is 13 residues long. With 6 bases removed from V and 8 bases from J, the gap between germline ends came to 16 bases. CDR3 amino acids: CASRNRSEWGYTF. In DNA form, the CDR3 reads TGTGCCAGTAGGAACAGGTCCGAGTGGGGCTACACCTTC.